These 3 T cell receptor beta chains share one sample of origin, sequenced in a study of T cell responses to AZD1222 COVID-19 vaccine. Produced via immunoSEQ multiplex PCR; TCRdb's table is partial and in-frame only. The sample contains 200,000 to 250,000 clones, roughly 91% of which appear only once. The sample here was peripheral blood, taken on day 0 of MenACWY control vaccination. The receptors derive from an adult in good health.

The V and J genes are TRBV20-1 and TRBJ2-2; TRBD1 matches 11 bases. Trimming at V came to 3 bases and at J to 6 bases, leaving 6 bases not matched to a gene. Germline V gives CDR1 DFQATT, CDR2 SNEGSKA (reference sequence). The length of the CDR3 is 15 residues. The CDR3 DNA follows: TGCAGTGCTAGTCTCGGGACAGGGGGACCCGGGGAGCTGTTTTTT. Amino acids: CSASLGTGGPGELFF.

The chain joins TRBV7-8 to TRBJ1-4; D gene unclear. The V gene's germline CDR1 is SGHVS and CDR2 FQNEAQ. Trimming shortened V by 5 bases and J by 3 bases, and 16 bases separated the two germline ends. CDR3 length: 16 residues. CDR3 bases: TGTGCCAGCAGCGCTAGCGGTGGGATAGCTAATGAAAAACTGTTTTTT. Translating it yields CASSASGGIANEKLFF.

The chain employs TRBV28 and TRBJ1-2; a weak D match, TRBD1 (5 bases). Germline V gene data show CDR1 as MDHEN and CDR2 as SYDVKM. V lost 1 base and J 2 bases, leaving 8 bases between the germline ends. The CDR3 consists of 14 residues. The CDR3 coding sequence is TGTGCCAGCAGTTTATTAGACAGAAACTATGGCTACACCTTC. Translated, it gives CASSLLDRNYGYTF.